The 26 T cell receptor beta chains in this list originate from one sample, sequenced in a study of CD8+ T cells in alopecia areata. Reverse transcription of extracted RNA yielded cDNA, which provided the sequencing template. Repertoires were generated with immunoSEQ multiplex PCR, while TCRdb's copy carries only in-frame clones and drops some. Among 150,000 to 200,000 clones listed, approximately 56% were seen once. Sequencing used CD4+ T cells sorted from blood, obtained at week 0. These receptors all come from a human donor with alopecia areata.

This clone was counted a few times. Other DNA sequences in the same sample also yield this CDR3. The chain carries TRBV30 and TRBJ1-1; 8 positions agree with TRBD1. V was pared by 2 bases and J by 1 base, with 6 bases of the junction left unmatched. The CDR3 covers 15 residues. CDR1 and CDR2 from the germline V gene are GTSNPN and SVGIG (reference sequence). The CDR3 DNA sequence: TGTGCCTGGAGTCCCCTTGGACAGGGGAACACTGAAGCTTTCTTT. Translating gives CAWSPLGQGNTEAFF.

CDR3 coding DNA: TGCAGCGCCGCACAGGGGGCAGTCACCGGGGAGCTGTTTTTT. It specifies CSAAQGAVTGELFF. This chain uses TRBV29-1 with TRBJ2-2, with 9 bases that match TRBD1. Per germline, CDR1 SQVTM and CDR2 ANQGSEA. The length of the CDR3 is 14 residues. V lost 7 bases and J lost 4; bases outside the gene matches: 7.

This clone was counted between two and nine times. This chain links TRBV11-2 with TRBJ2-2, with 7 positions matching TRBD1. This CDR3 has 14 residues. The V gene's germline CDR1 is SGHAT and CDR2 FQNNGV. V shed 4 bases, J shed 2 bases, and the junction held 1 base outside the gene matches. CDR3 sequence reads: CASSWDRNTGELFF. DNA of the CDR3: TGTGCCAGCAGCTGGGACAGAAACACCGGGGAGCTGTTTTTT. The full variable domain, its missing parts supplied by reference TRBV11-2 and TRBJ2-2, is EAGVAQSPRYKIIEKRQSVAFWCNPISGHATLYWYQQILGQGPKLLIQFQNNGVVDDSQLPKDRFSAERLKGVDSTLKIQPAKLEDSAVYLCASSWDRNTGELFFGEGSRLTVL.

The chain couples TRBV6-1 to TRBJ2-1, with 10 bases fitting TRBD1. Trimming at V came to 5 bases and at J to 3 bases, leaving 7 bases not matched to a gene. Germline V gene sequence: CDR1 MNHNS, CDR2 SASEGT. CDR3 length: 16 residues. The CDR3 region is CASSQGQGGLYNEQFF. CDR3 nucleotides: TGTGCCAGCAGTCAAGGACAGGGGGGACTCTACAATGAGCAGTTCTTC.

The chain recombines TRBV30 with TRBJ2-4; D may be TRBD2 (5 bases). Germline CDR1 reads GTSNPN; CDR2 reads SVGIG (reference sequence). This CDR3 contains 15 residues. The ends were cut back, 3 bases at V and 0 bases at J, with 12 bases in the middle. CDR3 sequence: CAWRPRGLAKNIQYF. CDR3 nucleotides: TGTGCCTGGAGGCCACGGGGATTAGCCAAAAACATTCAGTACTTC.

The V gene is TRBV15, the J gene TRBJ2-2; TRBD1 matches 7 bases. CDR3 length: 16 residues. Germline V lookup: CDR1 LNHNV, CDR2 YYDKDF (reference sequence). Trimming at V came to 5 bases and at J to 0 bases, leaving 6 bases not matched to a gene. CDR3 DNA: TGTGCCACCAGCCCGGACAGGCAGACGAACACCGGGGAGCTGTTTTTT. The encoded protein is CATSPDRQTNTGELFF. Supplemented by reference TRBV15 and TRBJ2-2, the full variable domain reads DAMVIQNPRYQVTQFGKPVTLSCSQTLNHNVMYWYQQKSSQAPKLLFHYYDKDFNNEADTPDNFQSRRPNTSFCFLDIRSPGLGDTAMYLCATSPDRQTNTGELFFGEGSRLTVL.

The V and J genes are TRBV4-2 and TRBJ2-3, with 11 bases fitting TRBD2. Germline CDR1 reads LGHNA; CDR2 reads YNFKEQ. This CDR3 contains 18 residues. V lost 1 base and J lost 3; bases outside the gene matches: 9. The CDR3 loop is CASSQVSGGAGKTDTQYF. The CDR3 bases are TGTGCCAGCAGCCAAGTTAGCGGGGGGGCCGGGAAGACAGATACGCAGTATTTT.

This clone was counted a few times. The chain has TRBV6-6 and TRBJ1-1, with D tentatively TRBD1 (5 bases). The V and J ends lost 0 bases and 5 bases respectively, with 10 bases between them. The CDR3 loop spans 14 amino acids. Germline loops: CDR1 MNHNY, CDR2 SVGAGI (reference sequence). CDR3 sequence reads: CASSYSAGATEAFF. CDR3 nucleotide sequence: TGTGCCAGCAGTTACTCTGCCGGGGCTACTGAAGCTTTCTTT.

The rearrangement joins TRBV19 to TRBJ1-1; 8 bases agree with TRBD1. There are 12 residues in the CDR3. Germline lookup yields CDR1 LNHDA and CDR2 SQIVND (reference sequence). J lost 11 bases, V lost 3 bases, and 5 bases had no gene match. CDR3 coding DNA: TGTGCCAGTAGTATCGACAGGGGATTCGCTTTCTTT. This sequence encodes CASSIDRGFAFF.

V gene TRBV11-2 combines with J gene TRBJ1-2; 9 bases line up with TRBD1. The CDR3 is 15 amino acids. J was trimmed by 7 bases and V by 1 base; bases with no gene match: 7. Germline CDR1 reads SGHAT; CDR2 reads FQNNGV. The CDR3 nucleotides are TGTGCCAGCAGCTTAGCGGGACAGGGAGCTGGTGGCTACACCTTC. This gives the protein CASSLAGQGAGGYTF.

This chain links TRBV11-2 with TRBJ1-2; no firm D call. V lost 3 bases to trimming and J lost 8 bases, with 10 bases between them. CDR1 is SGHAT, CDR2 FQNNGV, per germline. The CDR3 spans 12 residues. In nucleotides, the CDR3 is TGTGCCAGCAGCTTGGACCTCTGGGGCTACACCTTC. It is translated as CASSLDLWGYTF.

J is TRBJ2-1 and V is TRBV20-1; possibly TRBD2 for D (6 bases). Germline-derived CDR1 and CDR2 are DFQATT and SNEGSKA (reference sequence). The CDR3 is 10 residues long. The CDR3 nucleotides are TGCAGCTCGGGAGTCAGTGAGCAGTTCTTC. Its protein is CSSGVSEQFF.

As for this clone: Other DNA sequences in the sample encode the same CDR3. The V and J genes are TRBV29-1 and TRBJ2-3; D is unresolved. Trimming stripped 4 bases from V and 6 bases from J, with 14 bases between. The germline V gene has CDR1 SQVTM and CDR2 ANQGSEA. This CDR3 comprises 13 residues. In DNA, the CDR3 is TGCAGCGTTGGTAGGATTCTGACTGATACGCAGTATTTT. Its protein is CSVGRILTDTQYF.

V is TRBV6-5 and J is TRBJ1-1; D not certain. The CDR3 consists of 13 residues. Germline V gene lookup returns CDR1 MNHEY and CDR2 SVGAGI. Trimming took 2 bases from V and 0 from J, leaving 4 bases between them. The CDR3 nucleotides are TGTGCCAGCAGTTACAGAGTGAACACTGAAGCTTTCTTT. Translation gives CASSYRVNTEAFF.

This clone was picked up a small number of times. The chain combines TRBV15 with TRBJ1-2; maybe TRBD1 (5 bases). V was clipped by 1 base and J by 7 bases, with 10 bases between them. Germline assignment: CDR1 LNHNV and CDR2 YYDKDF (reference sequence). The CDR3 is 13 amino acids. The CDR3 spells CATSRGGAVGYTF. DNA for the CDR3: TGTGCCACCAGCAGAGGAGGGGCTGTTGGCTACACCTTC.

V gene TRBV23-1 combines with J gene TRBJ2-4, with a possible D match to TRBD1 (5 bases). TRBV23-1 is annotated as an ORF whose role is uncertain. The CDR3 contains 12 residues. Trimming shortened V by 6 bases and J by 9 bases, and 12 bases separated the two germline ends. Here the CDR3 DNA reads TGCGCCAGCAGCATAAGAACAGGCATTCAGTACTTC. Translating gives CASSIRTGIQYF.

The chain is built from TRBV7-9 and TRBJ1-1; D unresolved. CDR3 length: 14 residues. V was cut by 5 bases and J by 7 bases, with 17 bases left in between. Germline V gives CDR1 SEHNR, CDR2 FQNEAQ (reference sequence). The chain's CDR3 is CASSPRKGWGEAFF. The CDR3 DNA is TGTGCCAGCAGCCCCCGGAAGGGCTGGGGTGAAGCTTTCTTT. The whole variable domain, remainder taken from reference TRBV7-9 and TRBJ1-1, is DTGVSQNPRHKITKRGQNVTFRCDPISEHNRLYWYRQTLGQGPEFLTYFQNEAQLEKSRLLSDRFSAERPKGSFSTLEIQRTEQGDSAMYLCASSPRKGWGEAFFGQGTRLTVV.

This chain links TRBV6-5 with TRBJ1-1; no definite D call. The CDR3 runs 13 residues. The germline V gene encodes CDR1 MNHEY and CDR2 SVGAGI. Trimming took off 4 bases at V and 3 bases at J, with 9 bases between the two ends. The CDR3 spells CASSLRVDTEAFF. Here the CDR3 DNA reads TGTGCCAGCAGTTTAAGGGTGGACACTGAAGCTTTCTTT.

This clone was recorded a few times. V gene TRBV6-5 combines with J gene TRBJ1-1, with 8 bases identical to TRBD1. The CDR3 totals 14 residues. The junction had 6 bases not matched to a gene; V was cut back by 8 bases and J by 1 base. The germline gives CDR1 MNHEY, CDR2 SVGAGI. The CDR3, as DNA: TGTGCCAGCCGTCTGACAGGGGCGAACACTGAAGCTTTCTTT. This codes for CASRLTGANTEAFF.

The chain couples TRBV5-8 to TRBJ2-7; the match to TRBD1 covers 11 bases. The length of the CDR3 is 14 residues. Germline V gives CDR1 SGHTS, CDR2 YDEGEE. The ends lost 4 bases at V and 2 bases at J; junction bases unmatched: 2. CDR3 sequence reads: CASSRGQGAYEQYF. The CDR3 DNA follows: TGTGCCAGCAGCAGGGGACAGGGGGCCTACGAGCAGTACTTC.

The chain couples TRBV25-1 to TRBJ1-6; D remains unclear. The germline gives CDR1 MGHDK, CDR2 SYGVNS. The CDR3 runs 15 residues. The V and J ends lost 4 bases and 1 base respectively, with 8 bases between them. CDR3 in DNA: TGTGCCAGCAGTGGGGCAAGGTCCTATAATTCACCCCTCCACTTT. It yields the protein CASSGARSYNSPLHF.

The genes are TRBV30 and TRBJ1-6; D is possibly TRBD1 (5 bases). This CDR3 has 16 amino acids. V lost 3 bases, J lost 8 bases, and 20 bases lay in between. Germline CDR1 is GTSNPN and CDR2 is SVGIG (reference sequence). The CDR3 coding sequence is TGTGCCTGGAGGCCCCCCCCCGGACACACCTATTCACCCCTCCACTTT. Its protein product is CAWRPPPGHTYSPLHF.

The chain has TRBV2 and TRBJ2-5, with a possible D match to TRBD1 (5 bases). V gave up 7 bases and J gave up 2 bases, with 20 bases separating them. CDR1 and CDR2 (germline): SNHLY, FYNNEI. The CDR3 spans 16 residues. As DNA, the CDR3 is TGTGCCAGCATGGGTCAGGGATGGGGCCAGCAAGAGACCCAGTACTTC. It translates to CASMGQGWGQQETQYF.

This clone has only one observation. Written as DNA, the CDR3 is TGTGCCATCAGACAGGGGGCTGGCACTGAAGCTTTCTTT. Translating gives CAIRQGAGTEAFF. This sequence joins TRBV10-3 and TRBJ1-1, with 9 bases that match TRBD1. CDR3 length: 13 amino acids. Germline values: CDR1 ENHRY, CDR2 SYGVKD. V trimming: 6 bases; J trimming: 4 bases; junction bases outside the gene matches: 3.

The CDR3 DNA follows: TGTGCCAGCAGCCAATCCCTCCAATATGGCTACACCTTC. This gives the protein CASSQSLQYGYTF. The chain couples TRBV14 to TRBJ1-2; D not resolved. The germline V gene encodes CDR1 SGHDN and CDR2 FVKESK. Trimming pared 2 bases from V and 5 bases from J, leaving 9 bases between. The CDR3 runs 13 residues.

The V and J genes are TRBV5-1 and TRBJ2-2, with 8 bases aligning to TRBD1. The junction had 11 bases not matched to a gene; V was cut back by 6 bases and J by 7 bases. Germline assignment: CDR1 SGHRS and CDR2 YFSETQ. This CDR3 has 15 residues. The CDR3 sequence is CASTGAGGFGGELFF. In nucleotides, the CDR3 is TGCGCCAGCACAGGGGCAGGGGGCTTCGGCGGGGAGCTGTTTTTT. The full variable domain, its missing parts supplied by reference TRBV5-1 and TRBJ2-2, is KAGVTQTPRYLIKTRGQQVTLSCSPISGHRSVSWYQQTPGQGLQFLFEYFSETQRNKGNFPGRFSGRQFSNSRSEMNVSTLELGDSALYLCASTGAGGFGGELFFGEGSRLTVL.